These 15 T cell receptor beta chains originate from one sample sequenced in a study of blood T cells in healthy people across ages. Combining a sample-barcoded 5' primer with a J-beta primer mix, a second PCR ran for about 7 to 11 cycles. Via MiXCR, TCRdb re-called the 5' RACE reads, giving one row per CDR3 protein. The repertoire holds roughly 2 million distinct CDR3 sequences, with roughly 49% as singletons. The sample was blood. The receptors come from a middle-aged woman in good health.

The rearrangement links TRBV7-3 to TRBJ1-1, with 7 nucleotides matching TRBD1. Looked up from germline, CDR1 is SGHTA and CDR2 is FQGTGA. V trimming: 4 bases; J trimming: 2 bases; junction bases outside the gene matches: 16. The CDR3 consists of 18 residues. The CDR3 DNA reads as TGTGCCAGCAGCTCGGGACAGTTCGGTGAGGATTTCAACACTGAAGCTTTCTTT. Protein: CASSSGQFGEDFNTEAFF.

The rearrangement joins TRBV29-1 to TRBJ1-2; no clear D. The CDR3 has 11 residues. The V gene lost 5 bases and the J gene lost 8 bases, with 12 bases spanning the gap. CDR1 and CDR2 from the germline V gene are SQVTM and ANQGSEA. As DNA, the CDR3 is TGCAGCGTTAAGAGGGAGGAGGGCTACACCTTC. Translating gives CSVKREEGYTF.

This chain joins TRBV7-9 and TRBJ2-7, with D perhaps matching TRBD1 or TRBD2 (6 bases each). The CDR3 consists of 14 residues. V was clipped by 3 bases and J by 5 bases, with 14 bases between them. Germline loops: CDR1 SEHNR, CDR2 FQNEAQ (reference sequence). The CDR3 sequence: CASSFGGGPDEQYF. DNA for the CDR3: TGTGCCAGCAGCTTCGGAGGGGGGCCCGACGAGCAGTACTTC.

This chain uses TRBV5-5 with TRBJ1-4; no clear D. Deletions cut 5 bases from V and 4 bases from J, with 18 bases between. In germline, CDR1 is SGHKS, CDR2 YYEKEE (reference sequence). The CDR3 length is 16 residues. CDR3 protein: CASRSMERNVNEKLFF. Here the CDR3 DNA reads TGTGCCAGCAGGTCGATGGAGAGGAACGTTAATGAAAAACTGTTTTTT.

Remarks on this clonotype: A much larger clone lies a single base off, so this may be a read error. The CDR3 sequence: CSIGQGAGEQYF. CDR3 nucleotides: TGCAGCATTGGCCAGGGGGCGGGCGAGCAGTACTTC. V gene TRBV29-1 combines with J gene TRBJ2-7, with TRBD1 matching over 8 bases. The V gene's germline CDR1 is SQVTM and CDR2 ANQGSEA. The CDR3 runs 12 residues. The junction had 9 bases not matched to a gene; V was cut back by 8 bases and J by 6 bases.

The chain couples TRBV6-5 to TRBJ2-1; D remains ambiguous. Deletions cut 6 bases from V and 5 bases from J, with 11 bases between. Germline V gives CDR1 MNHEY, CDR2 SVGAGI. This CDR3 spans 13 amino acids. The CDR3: CASRGKPHNEQFF. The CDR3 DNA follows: TGTGCCAGCAGGGGTAAACCCCACAATGAGCAGTTCTTC.

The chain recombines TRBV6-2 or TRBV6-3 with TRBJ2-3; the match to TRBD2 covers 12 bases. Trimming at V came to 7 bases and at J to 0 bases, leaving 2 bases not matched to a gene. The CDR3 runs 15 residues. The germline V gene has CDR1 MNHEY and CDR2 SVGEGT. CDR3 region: CASTSGGASTDTQYF. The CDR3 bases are TGTGCCAGCACTAGCGGGGGGGCTAGCACAGATACGCAGTATTTT.

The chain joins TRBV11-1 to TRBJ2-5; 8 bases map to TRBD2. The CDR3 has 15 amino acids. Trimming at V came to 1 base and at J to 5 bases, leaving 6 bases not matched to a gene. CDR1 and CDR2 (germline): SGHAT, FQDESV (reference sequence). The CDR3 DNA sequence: TGTGCCAGCAGCTTAGACGGGGGGGCCGGTGAGACCCAGTACTTC. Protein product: CASSLDGGAGETQYF. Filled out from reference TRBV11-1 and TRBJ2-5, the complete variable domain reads EAEVAQSPRYKITEKSQAVAFWCDPISGHATLYWYRQILGQGPELLVQFQDESVVDDSQLPKDRFSAERLKGVDSTLKIQPAELGDSAMYLCASSLDGGAGETQYFGPGTRLLVL.

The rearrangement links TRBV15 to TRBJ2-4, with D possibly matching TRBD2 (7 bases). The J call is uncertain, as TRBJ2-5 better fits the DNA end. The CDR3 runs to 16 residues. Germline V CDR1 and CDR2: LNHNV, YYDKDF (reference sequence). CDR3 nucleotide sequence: TGTGCCACCAGCAGAGATCGGCGGGGGCCCCAAGAGACCCAGTACTTC. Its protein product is CATSRDRRGPQETQYF.

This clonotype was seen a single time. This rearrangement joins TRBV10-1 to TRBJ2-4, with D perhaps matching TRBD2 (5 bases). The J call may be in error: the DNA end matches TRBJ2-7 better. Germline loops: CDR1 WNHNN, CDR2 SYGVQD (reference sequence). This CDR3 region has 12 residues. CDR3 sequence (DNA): TGCGCCAGCACCGACGGGGCCTACGAGCAGTACTTC. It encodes CASTDGAYEQYF.

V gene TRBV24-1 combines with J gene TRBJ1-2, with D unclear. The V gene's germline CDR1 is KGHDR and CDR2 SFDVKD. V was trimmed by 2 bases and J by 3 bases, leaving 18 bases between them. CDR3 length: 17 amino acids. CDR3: CATSDSETVGIDYGYTF. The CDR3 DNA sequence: TGTGCCACCAGTGATTCCGAGACGGTGGGGATCGACTATGGCTACACCTTC.

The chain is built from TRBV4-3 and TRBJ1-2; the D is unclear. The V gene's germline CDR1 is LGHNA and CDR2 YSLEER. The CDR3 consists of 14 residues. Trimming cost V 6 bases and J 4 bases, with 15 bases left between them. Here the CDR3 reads CASSRETRSYGYTF. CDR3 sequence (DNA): TGCGCCAGCAGTAGGGAAACCCGCAGCTATGGCTACACCTTC.

The DNA for the CDR3 is TGCGCCAGCAGTAACTCCCGGGACAGGGCCCCTTACGAGCAGTACTTC. This translates into CASSNSRDRAPYEQYF. The rearrangement uses TRBV10-2 and TRBJ2-7, with 9 bases fitting TRBD1. V was pared by 5 bases and J by 4 bases, with 12 bases of the junction left unmatched. Germline values: CDR1 WSHSY, CDR2 SAAADI. The CDR3 covers 16 residues.

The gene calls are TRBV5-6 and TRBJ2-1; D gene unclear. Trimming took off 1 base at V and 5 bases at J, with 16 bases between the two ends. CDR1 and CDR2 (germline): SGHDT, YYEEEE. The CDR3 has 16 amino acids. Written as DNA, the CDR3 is TGTGCCAGCAGCTTGCGGGCAAACTCGAGAAACAATGAGCAGTTCTTC. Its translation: CASSLRANSRNNEQFF.

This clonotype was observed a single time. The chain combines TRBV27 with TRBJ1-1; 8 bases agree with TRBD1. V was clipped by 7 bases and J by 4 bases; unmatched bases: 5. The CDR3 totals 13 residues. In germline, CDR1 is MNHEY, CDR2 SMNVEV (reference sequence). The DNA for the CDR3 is TGTGCCAGCAACCACAGGGGGAGCACTGAAGCTTTCTTT. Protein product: CASNHRGSTEAFF.